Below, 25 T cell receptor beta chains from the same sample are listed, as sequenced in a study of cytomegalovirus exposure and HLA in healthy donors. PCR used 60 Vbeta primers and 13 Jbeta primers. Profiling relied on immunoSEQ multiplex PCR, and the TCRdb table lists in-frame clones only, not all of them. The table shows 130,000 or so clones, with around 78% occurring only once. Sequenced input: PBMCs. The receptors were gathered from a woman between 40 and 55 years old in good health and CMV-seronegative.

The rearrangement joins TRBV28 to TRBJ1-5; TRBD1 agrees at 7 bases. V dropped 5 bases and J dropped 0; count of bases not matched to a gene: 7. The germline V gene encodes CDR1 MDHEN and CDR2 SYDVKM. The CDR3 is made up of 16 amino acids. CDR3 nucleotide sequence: TGTGCCAGCAGTATCCGACAGGGTTCTAGCAATCAGCCCCAGCATTTT. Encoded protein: CASSIRQGSSNQPQHF.

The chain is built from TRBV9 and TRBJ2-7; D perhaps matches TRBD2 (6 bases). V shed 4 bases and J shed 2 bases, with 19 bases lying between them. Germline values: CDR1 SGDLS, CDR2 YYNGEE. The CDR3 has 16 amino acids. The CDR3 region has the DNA TGTGCCAGCAGCCCCGGTGGGGGACTCAGCCCCTACGAGCAGTACTTC. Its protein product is CASSPGGGLSPYEQYF. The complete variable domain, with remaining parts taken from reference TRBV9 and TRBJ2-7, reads DSGVTQTPKHLITATGQRVTLRCSPRSGDLSVYWYQQSLDQGLQFLIQYYNGEERAKGNILERFSAQQFPDLHSELNLSSLELGDSALYFCASSPGGGLSPYEQYFGPGTRLTVT.

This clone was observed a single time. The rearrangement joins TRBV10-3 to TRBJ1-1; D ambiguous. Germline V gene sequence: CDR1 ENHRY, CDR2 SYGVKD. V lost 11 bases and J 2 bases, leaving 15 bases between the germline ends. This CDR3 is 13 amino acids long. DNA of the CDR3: TGTGCCGCCCGACACCAACCAAACACTGAAGCTTTCTTT. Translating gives CAARHQPNTEAFF.

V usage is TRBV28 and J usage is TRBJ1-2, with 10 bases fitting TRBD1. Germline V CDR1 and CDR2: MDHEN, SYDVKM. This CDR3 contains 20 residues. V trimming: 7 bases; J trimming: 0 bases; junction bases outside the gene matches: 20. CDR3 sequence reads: CASTTSWRGTGAPANYGYTF. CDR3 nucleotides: TGTGCCAGCACCACTTCGTGGCGGGGGACAGGGGCCCCAGCTAACTATGGCTACACCTTC.

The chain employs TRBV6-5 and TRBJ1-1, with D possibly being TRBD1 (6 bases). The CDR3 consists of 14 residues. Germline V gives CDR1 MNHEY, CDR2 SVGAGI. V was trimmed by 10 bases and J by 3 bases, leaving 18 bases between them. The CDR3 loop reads CATHGGSGDTEAFF. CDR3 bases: TGTGCCACTCACGGGGGGTCAGGGGACACTGAAGCTTTCTTT.

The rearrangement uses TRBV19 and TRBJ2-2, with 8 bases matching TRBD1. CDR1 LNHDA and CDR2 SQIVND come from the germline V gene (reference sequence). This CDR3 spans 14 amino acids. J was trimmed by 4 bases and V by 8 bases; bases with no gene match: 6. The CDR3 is CASRRTGPTGELFF. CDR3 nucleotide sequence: TGTGCCAGTCGAAGGACAGGGCCCACCGGGGAGCTGTTTTTT. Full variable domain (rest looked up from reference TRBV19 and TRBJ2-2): DGGITQSPKYLFRKEGQNVTLSCEQNLNHDAMYWYRQDPGQGLRLIYYSQIVNDFQKGDIAEGYSVSREKKESFPLTVTSAQKNPTAFYLCASRRTGPTGELFFGEGSRLTVL.

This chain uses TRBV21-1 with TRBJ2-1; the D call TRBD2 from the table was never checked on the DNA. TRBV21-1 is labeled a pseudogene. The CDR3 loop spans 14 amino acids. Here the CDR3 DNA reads TGTGCCAGCAGCAAAAGGGCGGGAGCCAATGAGCAGTTCTTC. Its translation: CASSKRAGANEQFF.

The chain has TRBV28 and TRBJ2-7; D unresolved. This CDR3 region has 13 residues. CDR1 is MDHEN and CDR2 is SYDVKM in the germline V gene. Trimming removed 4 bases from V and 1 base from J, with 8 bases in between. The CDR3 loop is CASSSSTSYEQYF. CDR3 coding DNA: TGTGCCAGCAGTTCTTCCACATCCTACGAGCAGTACTTC. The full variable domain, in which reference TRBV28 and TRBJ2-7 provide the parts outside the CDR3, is DVKVTQSSRYLVKRTGEKVFLECVQDMDHENMFWYRQDPGLGLRLIYFSYDVKMKEKGDIPEGYSVSREKKERFSLILESASTNQTSMYLCASSSSTSYEQYFGPGTRLTVT.

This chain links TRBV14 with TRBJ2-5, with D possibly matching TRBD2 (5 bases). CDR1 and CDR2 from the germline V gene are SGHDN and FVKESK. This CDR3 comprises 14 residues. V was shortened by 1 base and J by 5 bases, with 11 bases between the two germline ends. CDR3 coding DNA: TGTGCCAGCAGCCAAGTGAGCGGACGTGAGACCCAGTACTTC. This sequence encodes CASSQVSGRETQYF.

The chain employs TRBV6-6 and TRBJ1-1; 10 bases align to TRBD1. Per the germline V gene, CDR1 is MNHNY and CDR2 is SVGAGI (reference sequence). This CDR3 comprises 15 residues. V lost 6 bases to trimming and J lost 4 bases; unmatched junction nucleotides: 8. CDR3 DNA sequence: TGTGCCAGCAGGCCCGGGACAGGGGCGCGCACTGAAGCTTTCTTT. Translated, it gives CASRPGTGARTEAFF.

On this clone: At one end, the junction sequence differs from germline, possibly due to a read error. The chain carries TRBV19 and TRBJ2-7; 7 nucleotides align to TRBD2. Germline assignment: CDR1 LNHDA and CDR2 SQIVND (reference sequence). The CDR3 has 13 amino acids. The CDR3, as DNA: TGTGCCAGTAGTATGGGGAGGGAAGACGAGCGGTACTTC. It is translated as CASSMGREDERYF.

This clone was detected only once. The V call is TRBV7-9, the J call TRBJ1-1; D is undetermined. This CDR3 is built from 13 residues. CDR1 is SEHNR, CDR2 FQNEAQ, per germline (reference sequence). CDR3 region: CASGATMNTEAFF. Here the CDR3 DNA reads TGTGCTAGCGGAGCTACTATGAACACTGAAGCTTTCTTT.

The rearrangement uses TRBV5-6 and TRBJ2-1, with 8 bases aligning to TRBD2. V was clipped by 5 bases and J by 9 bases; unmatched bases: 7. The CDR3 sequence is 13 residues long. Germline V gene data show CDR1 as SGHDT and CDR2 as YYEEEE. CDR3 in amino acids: CASSPGTSGEQFF. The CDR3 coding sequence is TGTGCCAGCAGTCCCGGGACTAGTGGTGAGCAGTTCTTC.

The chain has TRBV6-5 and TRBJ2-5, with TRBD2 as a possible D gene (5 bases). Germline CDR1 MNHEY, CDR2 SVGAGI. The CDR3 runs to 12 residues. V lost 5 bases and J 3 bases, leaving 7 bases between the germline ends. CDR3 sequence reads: CASSRGEETQYF. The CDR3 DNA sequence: TGTGCCAGCAGTCGGGGTGAAGAGACCCAGTACTTC.

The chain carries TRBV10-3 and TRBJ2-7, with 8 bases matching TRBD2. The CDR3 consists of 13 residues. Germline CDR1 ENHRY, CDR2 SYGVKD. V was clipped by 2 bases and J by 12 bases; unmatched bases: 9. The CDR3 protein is CAISEGPSGSGYF. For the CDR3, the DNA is TGTGCCATCAGTGAGGGGCCTAGCGGGTCCGGGTACTTC.

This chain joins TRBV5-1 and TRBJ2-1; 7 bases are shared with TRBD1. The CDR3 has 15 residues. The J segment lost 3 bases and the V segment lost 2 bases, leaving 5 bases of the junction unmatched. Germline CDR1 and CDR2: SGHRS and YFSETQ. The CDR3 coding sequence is TGCGCCAGCAGCTTAGGGGACAGAGACTACAATGAGCAGTTCTTC. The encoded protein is CASSLGDRDYNEQFF.

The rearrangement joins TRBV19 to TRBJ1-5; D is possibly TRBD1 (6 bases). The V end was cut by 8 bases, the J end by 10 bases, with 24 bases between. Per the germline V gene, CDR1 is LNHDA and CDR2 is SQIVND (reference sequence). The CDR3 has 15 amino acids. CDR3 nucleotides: TGTGCCAGTGGCGCGACGTCAGGGGCTGTGAGTCCCCAGCATTTT. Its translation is CASGATSGAVSPQHF. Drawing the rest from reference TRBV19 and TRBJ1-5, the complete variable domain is DGGITQSPKYLFRKEGQNVTLSCEQNLNHDAMYWYRQDPGQGLRLIYYSQIVNDFQKGDIAEGYSVSREKKESFPLTVTSAQKNPTAFYLCASGATSGAVSPQHFGDGTRLSIL.

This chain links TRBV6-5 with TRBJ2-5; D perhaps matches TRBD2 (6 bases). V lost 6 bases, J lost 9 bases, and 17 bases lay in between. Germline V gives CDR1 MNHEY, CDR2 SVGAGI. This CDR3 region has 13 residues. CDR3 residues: CASSGAPREAQYF. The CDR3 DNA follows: TGTGCCAGCAGCGGGGCCCCCAGGGAGGCCCAGTACTTC.

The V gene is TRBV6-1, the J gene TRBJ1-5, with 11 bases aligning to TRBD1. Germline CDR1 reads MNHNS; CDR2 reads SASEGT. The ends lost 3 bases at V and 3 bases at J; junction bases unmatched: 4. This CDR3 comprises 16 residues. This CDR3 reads CASSDWDRGDNQPQHF. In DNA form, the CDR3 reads TGTGCCAGCAGTGACTGGGACAGGGGGGACAATCAGCCCCAGCATTTT.

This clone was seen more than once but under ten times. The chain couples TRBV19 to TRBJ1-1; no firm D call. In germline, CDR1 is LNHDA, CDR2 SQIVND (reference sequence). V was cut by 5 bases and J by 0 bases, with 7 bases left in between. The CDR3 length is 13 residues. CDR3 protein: CASSSTLNTEAFF. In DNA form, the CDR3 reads TGTGCCAGTAGTTCAACATTGAACACTGAAGCTTTCTTT.

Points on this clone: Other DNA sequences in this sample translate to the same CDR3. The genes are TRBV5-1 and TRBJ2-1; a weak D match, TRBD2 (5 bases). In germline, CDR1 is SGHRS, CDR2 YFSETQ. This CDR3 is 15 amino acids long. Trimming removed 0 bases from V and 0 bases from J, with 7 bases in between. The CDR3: CASSLGLASYNEQFF. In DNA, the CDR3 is TGCGCCAGCAGCTTGGGGCTAGCCTCCTACAATGAGCAGTTCTTC.

Here the CDR3 DNA reads TGCGCCAGCAGCTTGGTTGGGGGGGTCGTTGAAAAACTGTTTTTT. As protein: CASSLVGGVVEKLFF. The J gene is TRBJ1-4, the V gene TRBV5-1; weak D call: TRBD1 (5 bases). The germline V gene has CDR1 SGHRS and CDR2 YFSETQ. The V gene lost 0 bases and the J gene lost 7 bases, with 13 bases spanning the gap. The CDR3 runs 15 residues. Variable domain in full (rest from reference TRBV5-1 and TRBJ1-4): KAGVTQTPRYLIKTRGQQVTLSCSPISGHRSVSWYQQTPGQGLQFLFEYFSETQRNKGNFPGRFSGRQFSNSRSEMNVSTLELGDSALYLCASSLVGGVVEKLFFGSGTQLSVL.

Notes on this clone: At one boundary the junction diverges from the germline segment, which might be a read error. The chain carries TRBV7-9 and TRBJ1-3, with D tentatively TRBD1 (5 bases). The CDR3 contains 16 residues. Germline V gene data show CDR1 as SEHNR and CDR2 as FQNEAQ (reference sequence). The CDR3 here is CSSSLHQGPDGNTIYF. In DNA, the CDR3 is TGTTCCAGCAGCTTACATCAGGGCCCTGATGGAAACACCATATATTTT. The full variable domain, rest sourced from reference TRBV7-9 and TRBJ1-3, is DTGVSQNPRHKITKRGQNVTFRCDPISEHNRLYWYRQTLGQGPEFLTYFQNEAQLEKSRLLSDRFSAERPKGSFSTLEIQRTEQGDSAMYLCSSSLHQGPDGNTIYFGEGSWLTVV.

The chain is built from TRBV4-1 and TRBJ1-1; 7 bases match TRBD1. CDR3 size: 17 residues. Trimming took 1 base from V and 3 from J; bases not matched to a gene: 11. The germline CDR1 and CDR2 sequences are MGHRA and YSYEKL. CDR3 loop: CASSQGQGGDVDTEAFF. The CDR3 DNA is TGCGCCAGCAGCCAAGGACAGGGTGGGGATGTCGACACTGAAGCTTTCTTT.

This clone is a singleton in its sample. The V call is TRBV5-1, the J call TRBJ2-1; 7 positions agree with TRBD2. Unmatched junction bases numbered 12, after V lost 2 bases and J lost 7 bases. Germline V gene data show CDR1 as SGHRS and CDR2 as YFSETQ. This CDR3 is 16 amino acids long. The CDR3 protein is CASSFTGGGERNEQFF. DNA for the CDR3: TGCGCCAGCAGCTTTACGGGGGGTGGGGAAAGAAATGAGCAGTTCTTC.